This TCR beta chain came from a study of blood T cell repertoires in COVID-19. The wider study: Acute-phase and convalescent COVID-19 samples originated in the United States, Italy and Spain.

V lost 7 bases and J 5 bases, leaving 14 bases between the germline ends. Germline assignment: CDR1 MDHEN and CDR2 SYDVKM. This CDR3 is 13 amino acids long. How the authors handled the data: Reference gene primers were amplified, and this amplification served to estimate nucleated cell counts. TCRdb's table, derived via immunoSEQ multiplex PCR, lists solely in-frame clones and lacks some. V and J calls plus clone size are reproduced from that table; the DNA served to infer D and trimming. The sample holds more than 70,000 clones, around 86% seen once. The sequenced sample consisted of peripheral blood. The chain recombines TRBV28 with TRBJ1-1, with D tentatively TRBD1 (6 bases). The sequence was collected from a man aged 50-59 years with active or convalescent COVID-19. CDR3 region: CASITRGRTEAFF. The CDR3 DNA reads TGTGCCAGCATAACCAGGGGACGAACTGAAGCTTTCTTT.